The clone carrying this TCR beta chain was seen only once. The sample comes from a study of blood T cell repertoires in COVID-19. The overall study: Sources were T cells, B-cell-depleted T cells, or PBMCs; the material itself was cDNA or gDNA.

Authors' methods: Reference gene primers were amplified, and this amplification served to estimate nucleated cell counts. TCRdb's copy holds only in-frame clones and misses some; the assay was immunoSEQ multiplex PCR. That table gives V, J and clone size, and the DNA gave D and trimming. The sample holds 35,000 to 45,000 clones; 79% are singletons and the top ten take approximately 23%. The germline V gene has CDR1 MNHEY and CDR2 SVGEGT. The length of the CDR3 is 14 residues. Trimming pared 2 bases from V and 2 bases from J, leaving 10 bases between. The specimen sequenced was peripheral blood. The clonotype was recovered from a man aged 65 to 79 with acute or convalescent COVID-19. J is TRBJ2-7 and V is TRBV6-2 or TRBV6-3, with a weak D call TRBD1 (5 bases). The chain's CDR3 is CASSYLRETYEQYF. CDR3 sequence (DNA): TGTGCCAGCAGTTACCTCAGGGAAACCTACGAGCAGTACTTC.